The table lists the clone carrying this TCR beta chain with a count of one. Its specificity is not known. 13 Jbeta primers and 60 Vbeta primers were used for the PCR. Assay: immunoSEQ multiplex PCR; the TCRdb copy retains only in-frame clones and omits some. The data hold under 150,000 clones, with about 79% observed a single time. This sample was included in a study of cytomegalovirus exposure and HLA in healthy donors. Study-level points and caveats: No immune exposure information besides CMV serostatus was available. Productive status was seen about 87% or about 30% of the time for most TCR beta V segments in an earlier analysis. Later on, a genetic analysis was performed. It linked a missense variant in DCLRE1C with V- and J-gene trimming of TCR beta.

This CDR3 comprises 15 residues. The germline CDR1 and CDR2 sequences are SGHRS and YFSETQ. Unmatched junction bases numbered 3, after V lost 1 base and J lost 0 bases. The receptor's source is a middle-aged man in good health and CMV-seropositive. This chain connects TRBV5-1 to TRBJ1-1; 7 nucleotides align to TRBD1. Sequencing was performed on PBMCs. The CDR3 sequence is CASSLLGQVNTEAFF. The CDR3 DNA is TGCGCCAGCAGCTTGCTCGGACAGGTGAACACTGAAGCTTTCTTT.